The T cell receptor beta chain described here comes from a study of cytomegalovirus exposure and HLA in healthy donors. General observations from the study: Some public TCRs appeared in many individuals, while most sequences were rare.

As for this clone: What it recognizes is unknown.

Vbeta (60) and Jbeta (13) primers were used in the PCR. Measured with immunoSEQ multiplex PCR; TCRdb has only the in-frame clones, and not every one. The sample contains over 150,000 clones, 80% of which appear only once. The V end was cut by 0 bases, the J end by 2 bases, with 9 bases between. There are 15 residues in the CDR3. The germline V gene encodes CDR1 SGDLS and CDR2 YYNGEE. Donors counted as nominally healthy when sampled, yet unrecorded immune exposures were likely. The sequencing input was PBMCs. The TCR originated in a man under 40 in good health and CMV-seropositive. This sequence joins TRBV9 and TRBJ2-1, with TRBD2 as a possible D gene (6 bases). The DNA of the CDR3 is TGTGCCAGCAGCGTAGACGGGACTCCCTACAATGAGCAGTTCTTC. This sequence encodes CASSVDGTPYNEQFF.